This TCR beta chain emerged from a study of CD8+ T cells in alopecia areata. About the research overall: Tofacitinib therapy lasting 6 to 18 months was followed by 6 months off drug. The study's findings and limits: Treatment with tofacitinib significantly lowered scalp clonality and reduced expanded CD8+ clones among the top 100. In lesional scalp, particularly from alopecia totalis/universalis, clonality was higher than in normal scalp.

Of note for this clone: What it binds is not known.

RNA, once extracted, was reverse transcribed into cDNA for use as the sequencing template. TCRdb's copy holds only in-frame clones and misses some; the assay was immunoSEQ multiplex PCR. The sample shows roughly 210,000 clones, 40% to 45% of them seen only once. Regarding treatment: oral pan-JAK inhibitor, 5-10 mg twice daily. T lymphocytes (CD4+ and CD8+) were sorted from PBMCs. The TCR originated in a human donor with alopecia areata. Here the sequenced sample was CD4+ T cells sorted from blood, taken at approximately week 37, from a patient treated with tofacitinib.

Here the CDR3 DNA reads TGTGCCAGCAAGAGTCAGGGGATGAACACTGAAGCTTTCTTT. Translation: CASKSQGMNTEAFF. The rearrangement joins TRBV27 to TRBJ1-1, with D perhaps matching TRBD1 (6 bases). Germline V gene data show CDR1 as MNHEY and CDR2 as SMNVEV (reference sequence). Trimming took off 7 bases at V and 0 bases at J, with 12 bases between the two ends. CDR3 length equals 14 residues.